The entry below gives a single T cell receptor beta chain sequence along with its context. This specimen belongs to a study of blood T cell repertoires in COVID-19. Study background: Sources were T cells, B-cell-depleted T cells, or PBMCs; the material itself was cDNA or gDNA.

Authors' processing steps: Nucleated cell counts were estimated from reference gene primer amplification. The assay was immunoSEQ multiplex PCR, and TCRdb's table has in-frame clones only and misses some. V, J and clone size are those of that table, while D and trimming were read from the DNA. The sample includes around 300,000 clones, roughly 88% of them seen just once. This clonotype was sampled from a man aged 18 to 29 with active or convalescent COVID-19. Sequencing used peripheral blood.

This CDR3 is CASSATGGSNEQFF. The CDR3 nucleotides are TGTGCCAGCAGCGCAACCGGGGGAAGCAATGAGCAGTTCTTC. The chain couples TRBV9 to TRBJ2-1, with TRBD2 as a possible D gene (6 bases). CDR3 length: 14 residues. V lost 3 bases and J lost 6, with 13 bases in between. Germline-derived CDR1 and CDR2 are SGDLS and YYNGEE.